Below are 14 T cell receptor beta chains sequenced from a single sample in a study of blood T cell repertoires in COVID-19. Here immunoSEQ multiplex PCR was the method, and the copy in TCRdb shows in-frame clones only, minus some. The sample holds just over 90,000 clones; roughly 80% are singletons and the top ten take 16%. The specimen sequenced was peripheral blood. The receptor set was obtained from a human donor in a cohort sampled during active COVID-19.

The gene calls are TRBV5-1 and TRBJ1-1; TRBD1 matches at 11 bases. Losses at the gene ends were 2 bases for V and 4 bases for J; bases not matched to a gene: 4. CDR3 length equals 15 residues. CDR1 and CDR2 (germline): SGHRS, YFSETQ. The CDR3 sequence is CASSFGQGAFTEAFF. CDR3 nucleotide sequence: TGCGCCAGCAGCTTCGGACAGGGGGCATTCACTGAAGCTTTCTTT.

The CDR3 reads CASGPGLAGELFF. DNA for the CDR3: TGCGCCAGCGGTCCAGGGTTGGCCGGGGAGCTGTTTTTT. This chain uses TRBV5-1 with TRBJ2-2, with D maybe TRBD1 (5 bases). The CDR3 has 13 amino acids. Germline V CDR1 and CDR2: SGHRS, YFSETQ. Trimming removed 7 bases at V and 6 bases at J, with 13 bases between.

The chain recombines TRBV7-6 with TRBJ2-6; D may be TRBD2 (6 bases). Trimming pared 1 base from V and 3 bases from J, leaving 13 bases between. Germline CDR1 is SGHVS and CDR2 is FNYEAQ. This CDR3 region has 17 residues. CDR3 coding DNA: TGTGCCAGCAGCTTAGTAGTGGGGACTCTTGGGGCCAACGTCCTGACTTTC. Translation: CASSLVVGTLGANVLTF.

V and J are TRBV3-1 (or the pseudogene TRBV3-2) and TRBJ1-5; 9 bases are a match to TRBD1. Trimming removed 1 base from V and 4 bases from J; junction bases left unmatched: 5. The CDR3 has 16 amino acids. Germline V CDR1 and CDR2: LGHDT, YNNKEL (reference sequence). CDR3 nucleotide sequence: TGTGCCAGCAGCCAAGGGACAGGGGCGAGGAATCAGCCCCAGCATTTT. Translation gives CASSQGTGARNQPQHF.

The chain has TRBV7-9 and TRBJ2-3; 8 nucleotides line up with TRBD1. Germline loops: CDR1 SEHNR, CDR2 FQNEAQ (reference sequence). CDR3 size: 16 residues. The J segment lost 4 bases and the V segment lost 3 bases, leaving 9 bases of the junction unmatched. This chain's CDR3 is CASSLEGQAISDTQYF. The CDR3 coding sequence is TGTGCCAGCAGCTTGGAGGGACAGGCAATCTCAGATACGCAGTATTTT.

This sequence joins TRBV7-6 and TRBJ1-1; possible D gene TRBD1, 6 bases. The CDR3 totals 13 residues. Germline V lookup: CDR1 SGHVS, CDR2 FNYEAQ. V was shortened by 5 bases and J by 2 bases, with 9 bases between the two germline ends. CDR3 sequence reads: CASSLQGNTEAFF. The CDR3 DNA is TGTGCCAGCAGCCTACAGGGTAACACTGAAGCTTTCTTT.

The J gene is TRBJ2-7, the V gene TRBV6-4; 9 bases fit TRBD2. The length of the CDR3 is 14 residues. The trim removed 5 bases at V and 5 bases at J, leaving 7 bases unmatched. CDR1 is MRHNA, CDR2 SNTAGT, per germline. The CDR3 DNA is TGTGCCAGCAGTCCCTTAGCGGGAGCCCACGAGCAGTACTTC. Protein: CASSPLAGAHEQYF.

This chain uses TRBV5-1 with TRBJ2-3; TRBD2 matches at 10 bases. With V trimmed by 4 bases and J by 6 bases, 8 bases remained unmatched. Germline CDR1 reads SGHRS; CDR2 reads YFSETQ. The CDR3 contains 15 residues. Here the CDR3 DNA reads TGCGCCAGCAGCGATAGCGGGGGGTTATCGGATACGCAGTATTTT. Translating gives CASSDSGGLSDTQYF.

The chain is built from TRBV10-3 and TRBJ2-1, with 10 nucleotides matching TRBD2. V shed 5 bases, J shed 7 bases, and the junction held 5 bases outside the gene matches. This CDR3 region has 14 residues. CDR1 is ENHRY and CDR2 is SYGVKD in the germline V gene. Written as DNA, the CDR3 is TGTGCCATCAGTCTAGCGGGAGACTCGAATGAGCAGTTCTTC. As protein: CAISLAGDSNEQFF.

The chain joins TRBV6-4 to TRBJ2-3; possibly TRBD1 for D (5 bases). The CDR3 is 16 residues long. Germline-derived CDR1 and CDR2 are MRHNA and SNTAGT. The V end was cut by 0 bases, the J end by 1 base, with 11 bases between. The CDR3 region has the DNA TGTGCCAGCAGTGACTCGAGCAGGGTTGGCACAGATACGCAGTATTTT. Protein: CASSDSSRVGTDTQYF.

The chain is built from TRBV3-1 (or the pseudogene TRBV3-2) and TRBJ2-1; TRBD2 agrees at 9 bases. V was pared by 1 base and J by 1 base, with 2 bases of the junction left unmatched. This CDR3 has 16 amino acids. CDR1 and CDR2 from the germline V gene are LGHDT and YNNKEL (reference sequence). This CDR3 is CASSQGSGGSYNEQFF. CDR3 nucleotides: TGTGCCAGCAGCCAAGGGAGCGGGGGGTCCTACAATGAGCAGTTCTTC.

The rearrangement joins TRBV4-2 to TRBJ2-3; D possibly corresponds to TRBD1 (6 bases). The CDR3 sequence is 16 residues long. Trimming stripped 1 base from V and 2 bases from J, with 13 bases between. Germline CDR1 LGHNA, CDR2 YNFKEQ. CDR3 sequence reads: CASSQGTGWNTDTQYF. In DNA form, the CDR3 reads TGTGCCAGCAGCCAAGGAACAGGGTGGAACACAGATACGCAGTATTTT.

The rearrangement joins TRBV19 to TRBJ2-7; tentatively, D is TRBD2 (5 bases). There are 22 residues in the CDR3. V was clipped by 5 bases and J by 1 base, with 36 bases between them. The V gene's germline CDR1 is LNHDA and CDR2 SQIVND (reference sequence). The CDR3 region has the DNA TGTGCCAGTAGTCTGACCGTACGGCCGGGAATCCCCACCCTCGGGAAATCCTACGAGCAGTACTTC. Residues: CASSLTVRPGIPTLGKSYEQYF. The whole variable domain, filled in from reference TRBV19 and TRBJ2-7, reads DGGITQSPKYLFRKEGQNVTLSCEQNLNHDAMYWYRQDPGQGLRLIYYSQIVNDFQKGDIAEGYSVSREKKESFPLTVTSAQKNPTAFYLCASSLTVRPGIPTLGKSYEQYFGPGTRLTVT.

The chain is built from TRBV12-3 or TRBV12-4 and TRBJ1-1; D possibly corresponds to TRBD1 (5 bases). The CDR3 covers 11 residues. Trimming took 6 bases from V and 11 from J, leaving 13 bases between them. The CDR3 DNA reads TGTGCCAGCAGCCAGGACAACTTGGCTTTCTTT. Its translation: CASSQDNLAFF.